The rows below give T cell receptor beta chains drawn from one sample of a study of metastatic and nonmetastatic thyroid tumors. TCRdb reassembled clones from the PCR reads with MiXCR. Of some 12,000 clones listed, over 25% are singletons. The material sequenced was tumor tissue. These receptors were obtained from a female donor with papillary thyroid cancer or a benign thyroid nodule (not recorded which). Some clones in this sample may be carry-over from other donors' samples. Each CDR3 is given with its conserved first and last residue. D genes are given only for firm matches. Not all rows give a size; the values are once, few, many and, for expanded clones, a class.

v_call: TRBV20-1
clone_size: .
j_call: TRBJ2-5
d_call: TRBD1
cdr3_aa: CSARDRDRGLGETQYF
cdr3_nt: TGCAGTGCTAGAGATCGGGACAGGGGGCTTGGAGAGACCCAGTACTTC

v_call: TRBV12-5
clone_size: .
j_call: TRBJ2-7
d_call: TRBD1
cdr3_aa: CASGRGTGGSYEQYF
cdr3_nt: TGTGCTAGTGGTCGTGGGACAGGGGGCTCCTACGAGCAGTACTTC

v_call: TRBV10-3
clone_size: medium-sized
j_call: TRBJ1-1
d_call: TRBD1
cdr3_aa: CAISESRTGAAGAFF
cdr3_nt: TGTGCCATCAGTGAGTCGAGGACAGGGGCGGCTGGGGCTTTCTTT

v_call: TRBV6-2/TRBV6-3
clone_size: .
j_call: TRBJ2-3
d_call: .
cdr3_aa: CASSPRLGGDTQYF
cdr3_nt: TGTGCCAGCAGCCCCCGACTAGGGGGGGATACGCAGTATTTT

v_call: TRBV11-3
clone_size: .
j_call: TRBJ2-5
d_call: .
cdr3_aa: CASSFSLSAGETQYF
cdr3_nt: TGTGCCAGCAGCTTTTCGCTCTCTGCTGGGGAGACCCAGTACTTC

v_call: TRBV19
clone_size: medium-sized
j_call: TRBJ2-1
d_call: .
cdr3_aa: CASSGESYNEQFF
cdr3_nt: TGTGCCAGTAGTGGGGAATCCTACAATGAGCAGTTCTTC

v_call: TRBV6-9
clone_size: .
j_call: TRBJ1-6
d_call: TRBD1
cdr3_aa: CASSYRGQGRSYNSPLHF
cdr3_nt: TGTGCCAGCAGTTATAGGGGACAGGGTCGATCCTATAATTCACCCCTCCACTTT

v_call: TRBV13
clone_size: many
j_call: TRBJ2-7
d_call: .
cdr3_aa: CASSLGGQGIDEQYF
cdr3_nt: TGTGCCAGCAGCTTAGGGGGGCAGGGGATCGACGAGCAGTACTTC

v_call: TRBV12-3/TRBV12-4
clone_size: medium-sized
j_call: TRBJ2-3
d_call: TRBD2
cdr3_aa: CASSSPPSGYTDTQYF
cdr3_nt: TGTGCCAGCAGTTCTCCTCCTAGCGGTTACACAGATACGCAGTATTTT

v_call: TRBV19
clone_size: .
j_call: TRBJ2-2
d_call: .
cdr3_aa: CASRTALGVGGELFF
cdr3_nt: TGTGCCAGTAGGACGGCCCTCGGGGTAGGCGGGGAGCTGTTTTTT

v_call: TRBV7-9
clone_size: .
j_call: TRBJ1-6
d_call: .
cdr3_aa: CASSLRGLSPLHF
cdr3_nt: TGTGCCAGCAGCTTGCGGGGGCTTTCACCCCTCCACTTT

v_call: TRBV24-1
clone_size: medium-sized
j_call: TRBJ1-2
d_call: TRBD1
cdr3_aa: CATSDSPGGQEHDYGYTF
cdr3_nt: TGTGCCACCAGTGATTCCCCAGGGGGGCAGGAACATGACTATGGCTACACCTTC

v_call: TRBV6-2/TRBV6-3
clone_size: .
j_call: TRBJ2-2
d_call: .
cdr3_aa: CASSYEGKDTGELFF
cdr3_nt: TGTGCCAGCAGTTACGAAGGGAAGGACACCGGGGAGCTGTTTTTT

v_call: TRBV6-5
clone_size: .
j_call: TRBJ2-2
d_call: .
cdr3_aa: CASEPSTGRNTGELFF
cdr3_nt: TGTGCCAGCGAGCCTTCGACAGGACGGAACACCGGGGAGCTGTTTTTT

v_call: TRBV28
clone_size: few
j_call: TRBJ2-7
d_call: .
cdr3_aa: CASSFLTYEQYF
cdr3_nt: TGTGCCAGCAGTTTTCTAACTTACGAGCAGTACTTC

v_call: TRBV28
clone_size: few
j_call: TRBJ2-7
d_call: TRBD1
cdr3_aa: CASSLVLDRGGYEQYF
cdr3_nt: TGTGCCAGCAGTTTGGTCCTCGACAGGGGGGGCTACGAGCAGTACTTC

v_call: TRBV6-1
clone_size: .
j_call: TRBJ1-3
d_call: .
cdr3_aa: CASSSTETGNTIYF
cdr3_nt: TGTGCCAGCAGTTCCACAGAGACTGGAAACACCATATATTTT

v_call: TRBV7-2
clone_size: medium-sized
j_call: TRBJ2-1
d_call: .
cdr3_aa: CASSLGTVGSHSYNEQFF
cdr3_nt: TGTGCCAGCAGCTTAGGCACAGTCGGGAGCCACTCCTACAATGAGCAGTTCTTC

v_call: TRBV11-3
clone_size: .
j_call: TRBJ2-1
d_call: TRBD2
cdr3_aa: CASSRGGTYNEQFF
cdr3_nt: TGTGCCAGCAGCCGGGGGGGAACCTACAATGAGCAGTTCTTC

v_call: TRBV24-1
clone_size: few
j_call: TRBJ2-7
d_call: .
cdr3_aa: CATSDPRQDPYEQYF
cdr3_nt: TGTGCCACCAGTGATCCGCGGCAGGACCCCTACGAGCAGTACTTC

v_call: TRBV6-5
clone_size: medium-sized
j_call: TRBJ2-7
d_call: .
cdr3_aa: CASSYSSVPYEQYF
cdr3_nt: TGTGCCAGCAGTTACTCTTCCGTACCTTACGAGCAGTACTTC

v_call: TRBV6-2/TRBV6-3
clone_size: medium-sized
j_call: TRBJ2-7
d_call: .
cdr3_aa: CASSRNSGTASSYEQYF
cdr3_nt: TGTGCCAGCAGCCGAAATTCCGGGACGGCCAGCTCCTACGAGCAGTACTTC

v_call: TRBV6-4
clone_size: .
j_call: TRBJ2-6
d_call: .
cdr3_aa: CASRGTAGTGANVLTF
cdr3_nt: TGTGCCAGTCGTGGGACAGCGGGAACGGGGGCCAACGTCCTGACTTTC

v_call: TRBV11-3
clone_size: .
j_call: TRBJ2-7
d_call: .
cdr3_aa: CASRQGLREQYF
cdr3_nt: TGTGCCTCTAGACAGGGACTACGGGAGCAGTACTTC

v_call: TRBV28
clone_size: few
j_call: TRBJ2-1
d_call: .
cdr3_aa: CASSLPRRGQFF
cdr3_nt: TGTGCCAGCAGTTTGCCCCGGCGGGGGCAGTTCTTC

v_call: TRBV5-1
clone_size: many
j_call: TRBJ2-5
d_call: .
cdr3_aa: CASSLSSSETQYF
cdr3_nt: TGCGCCAGCAGCTTATCCTCCTCGGAGACCCAGTACTTC

v_call: TRBV6-5
clone_size: .
j_call: TRBJ1-5
d_call: TRBD1
cdr3_aa: CASSFGTGGQPQHF
cdr3_nt: TGTGCCAGCAGTTTCGGGACAGGGGGTCAGCCCCAGCATTTT

v_call: TRBV7-9
clone_size: .
j_call: TRBJ1-6
d_call: .
cdr3_aa: CASSLASRSPLHF
cdr3_nt: TGTGCCAGCAGCTTAGCGTCAAGGTCACCCCTCCACTTT

v_call: TRBV20-1
clone_size: .
j_call: TRBJ1-1
d_call: .
cdr3_aa: CSARQMGQNTEAFF
cdr3_nt: TGCAGTGCTAGACAGATGGGACAGAACACTGAAGCTTTCTTT

v_call: TRBV6-2/TRBV6-3
clone_size: many
j_call: TRBJ2-1
d_call: .
cdr3_aa: CASRNLNSYNEQFF
cdr3_nt: TGTGCCAGCAGGAACCTTAACTCCTACAATGAGCAGTTCTTC

v_call: TRBV12-3/TRBV12-4
clone_size: .
j_call: TRBJ1-2
d_call: .
cdr3_aa: CASSLQGTSGGYTF
cdr3_nt: TGTGCCAGCAGTTTACAGGGTACCTCTGGTGGCTACACCTTC